There are a few counts of the clone carrying this T cell receptor (beta chain). The antigen remains unidentified. This specimen comes from a study of beta chain features in type 1 diabetes. Study-wide points: Equally in patients and controls, shorter templates might have been favored by PCR. Type 1 diabetes patients had VDJ junctions that carried fewer insertions and more deletions.

The entirety of the isolated RNA underwent reverse transcription, so expressed TCRB transcripts were sequenced. Roughly 3.4 million reads per sample on average were obtained from naive, central memory and regulatory T cell samples. TCRdb's table, derived via immunoSEQ multiplex PCR, lists solely in-frame clones and lacks some. The data contain 250,000 to 300,000 clones, around 7.3% of them singletons. This clonotype originated in a woman aged 18 to 35 in good health. The sequenced material came from central memory CD4+ T cells from blood.

The CDR3 here is CASSLTWRGAEFF. The CDR3 nucleotides are TGTGCCAGCAGTTTAACCTGGCGGGGGGCGGAGTTCTTC. J is TRBJ2-1 and V is TRBV27, with 8 bases identical to TRBD2. The CDR3 is 13 residues long. The ends lost 2 bases at V and 14 bases at J; junction bases unmatched: 8. Looked up from germline, CDR1 is MNHEY and CDR2 is SMNVEV (reference sequence).